What follows are 26 T cell receptor beta chains derived from one specimen sequenced in a study of neurological immune-mediated disorders. TCRdb analysed the 5' RACE reads with MiXCR anew, one entry per CDR3 protein. The sample shows under 85,000 distinct CDR3 sequences, around 5% of them seen only once. The sequenced sample was PBMCs. These receptors were taken from a human donor with multiple sclerosis. The donor label of this sample is uncertain.

The sample holds many counts of this clonotype. The rearrangement joins TRBV5-1 to TRBJ2-1; tentatively, D is TRBD2 (5 bases). V was pared by 1 base and J by 0 bases, with 8 bases between. The CDR3 length is 15 residues. CDR1 and CDR2 (germline): SGHRS, YFSETQ. CDR3 protein: CASSLLGSSYNEQFF. The CDR3 DNA reads as TGCGCCAGCAGCTTGTTAGGGAGCTCCTACAATGAGCAGTTCTTC. The full variable domain, its missing parts supplied by reference TRBV5-1 and TRBJ2-1, is KAGVTQTPRYLIKTRGQQVTLSCSPISGHRSVSWYQQTPGQGLQFLFEYFSETQRNKGNFPGRFSGRQFSNSRSEMNVSTLELGDSALYLCASSLLGSSYNEQFFGPGTRLTVL.

This clonotype was observed a handful of times. This sequence joins TRBV12-3 or TRBV12-4 and TRBJ1-5; TRBD1 agrees at 10 bases. There are 15 residues in the CDR3. J lost 2 bases, V lost 6 bases, and 4 bases had no gene match. DNA of the CDR3: TGTGCCAGCAGAGCCGGGACAGGGGGCAATCAGCCCCAGCATTTT. Protein sequence: CASRAGTGGNQPQHF.

The chain joins TRBV20-1 to TRBJ2-3; D possibly matches TRBD1 or TRBD2 (6 bases each). Germline CDR1 and CDR2: DFQATT and SNEGSKA (reference sequence). Deletions cut 0 bases from V and 1 base from J, with 11 bases between. This CDR3 comprises 15 residues. The CDR3 spells CSARDPGAGTDTQYF. The DNA of the CDR3 is TGCAGTGCTAGAGATCCGGGGGCGGGCACAGATACGCAGTATTTT.

This clonotype was recorded many times. This sequence joins TRBV20-1 and TRBJ2-4, with TRBD1 matching 9 bases. Germline CDR1 is DFQATT and CDR2 is SNEGSKA (reference sequence). V was clipped by 1 base and J by 2 bases; unmatched bases: 3. CDR3 length: 15 amino acids. The CDR3: CSARGDRDPKNIQYF. Here the CDR3 DNA reads TGCAGTGCTAGAGGGGACAGGGATCCCAAAAACATTCAGTACTTC.

This clonotype was counted at least ten times. The chain carries TRBV5-1 and TRBJ1-2, with D possibly being TRBD1 (6 bases). In germline, CDR1 is SGHRS, CDR2 YFSETQ. Trimming removed 0 bases from V and 1 base from J, with 13 bases in between. This CDR3 region has 16 residues. CDR3: CASSLGPAGDNYGYTF. CDR3 DNA sequence: TGCGCCAGCAGCTTGGGTCCGGCAGGGGATAACTATGGCTACACCTTC.

Ten or more counts support this clonotype. The rearrangement links TRBV12-3 or TRBV12-4 to TRBJ1-5, with D possibly matching TRBD1 (6 bases). CDR3 length: 13 residues. V was cut by 6 bases and J by 6 bases, with 12 bases left in between. The CDR3 DNA reads as TGTGCCAGCAGCTACAGGGAGGGTCAGCCCCAGCATTTT. This codes for CASSYREGQPQHF.

In this sample, this clonotype turned up many times. The chain recombines TRBV3-1 with TRBJ1-2; the D is unclear. This CDR3 is built from 17 residues. Trimming stripped 0 bases from V and 3 bases from J, with 17 bases between. Per the germline V gene, CDR1 is LGHDT and CDR2 is YNNKEL (reference sequence). DNA of the CDR3: TGTGCCAGCAGCCAAGATAGTCGGCGGAGCTACGACTATGGCTACACCTTC. Its protein is CASSQDSRRSYDYGYTF.

The table lists this clonotype with many counts. This sequence joins TRBV6-1 and TRBJ1-1; D is ambiguous. This CDR3 is built from 12 residues. The germline V gene has CDR1 MNHNS and CDR2 SASEGT. V was trimmed by 2 bases and J by 5 bases, leaving 6 bases between them. The CDR3: CASSERRTEAFF. The CDR3 bases are TGTGCCAGCAGTGAAAGGAGGACTGAAGCTTTCTTT.

This clonotype was found many times. The rearrangement joins TRBV5-4 to TRBJ2-3; D may be TRBD2 (7 bases). The CDR3 consists of 17 residues. V was cut by 0 bases and J by 6 bases, with 20 bases left in between. The germline V gene has CDR1 SGHNT and CDR2 YYREEE (reference sequence). The CDR3 protein is CASSLAARGPRYDTQYF. DNA for the CDR3: TGTGCCAGCAGCTTGGCCGCGCGGGGGCCTAGATATGATACGCAGTATTTT.

This clonotype was seen ten or more times. This chain joins TRBV5-1 and TRBJ1-2, with 10 bases matching TRBD1. The CDR3 sequence is 15 residues long. V shed 2 bases and J 1 base; nucleotides not matched to a gene: 2. Looked up from germline, CDR1 is SGHRS and CDR2 is YFSETQ. CDR3 region: CASSFGTGDNYGYTF. The CDR3 coding sequence is TGCGCCAGCAGCTTTGGGACAGGGGATAACTATGGCTACACCTTC.

This clonotype is labeled medium-sized. V usage is TRBV20-1 and J usage is TRBJ2-1; D call uncertain. The CDR3 extends over 11 amino acids. Trimming shortened V by 0 bases and J by 9 bases, and 6 bases separated the two germline ends. Germline CDR1 reads DFQATT; CDR2 reads SNEGSKA (reference sequence). The CDR3 protein is CSARDDREQFF. The CDR3 coding sequence is TGCAGTGCTAGAGATGACCGTGAGCAGTTCTTC.

This clonotype was picked up many times. The V gene is TRBV5-1, the J gene TRBJ2-1, with 8 bases fitting TRBD2. CDR1 and CDR2 from the germline V gene are SGHRS and YFSETQ. There are 14 residues in the CDR3. V lost 3 bases and J lost 10; bases outside the gene matches: 9. CDR3 in amino acids: CASSSVARGGEQFF. CDR3 in DNA: TGCGCCAGCAGCTCCGTCGCACGGGGGGGCGAGCAGTTCTTC.

This clonotype has at least ten counts. The rearrangement joins TRBV20-1 to TRBJ2-1; no clear D. Trimming shortened V by 0 bases and J by 4 bases, and 7 bases separated the two germline ends. The germline V gene has CDR1 DFQATT and CDR2 SNEGSKA (reference sequence). CDR3 length equals 13 residues. CDR3 nucleotides: TGCAGTGCTAGAGAGGACCGGTACAATGAGCAGTTCTTC. Amino acids: CSAREDRYNEQFF.

This clonotype has a count of ten or more. This chain uses TRBV20-1 with TRBJ2-7; D is undetermined. The CDR3 runs to 15 residues. The germline V and J ends were trimmed by 5 bases and 6 bases, with 23 bases remaining between them. Germline CDR1 DFQATT, CDR2 SNEGSKA (reference sequence). CDR3 loop: CSALIPGSPGGEQYF. The CDR3 region has the DNA TGCAGTGCTCTAATCCCTGGCTCCCCCGGCGGCGAGCAGTACTTC.

This clonotype showed up many times. The chain uses TRBV7-3 and TRBJ1-6; possibly TRBD1 for D (6 bases). In germline, CDR1 is SGHTA, CDR2 FQGTGA. The V gene lost 0 bases and the J gene lost 6 bases, with 12 bases spanning the gap. This CDR3 is 16 amino acids long. The CDR3: CASSLTGTRGNSPLHF. In DNA, the CDR3 is TGTGCCAGCAGCTTAACGGGGACCAGGGGTAATTCACCCCTCCACTTT.

This clonotype has at least ten counts. CDR3 residues: CASSLRRPSTGPNYGYTF. The CDR3 DNA reads as TGTGCCAGCAGTTTAAGACGCCCCTCCACAGGACCTAACTATGGCTACACCTTC. This chain connects TRBV12-3 or TRBV12-4 to TRBJ1-2; tentative D call: TRBD1 (5 bases). Trimming took 2 bases from V and 0 from J, leaving 19 bases between them. The CDR3 totals 18 residues.

The sample holds many counts of this clonotype. The V call is TRBV5-1, the J call TRBJ2-7; 7 bases fit TRBD1. V lost 3 bases and J lost 6; bases outside the gene matches: 9. The length of the CDR3 is 14 residues. Germline CDR1 SGHRS, CDR2 YFSETQ. This CDR3 is CASSSWTGGIEQYF. The CDR3 DNA follows: TGCGCCAGCAGCTCCTGGACAGGTGGAATCGAGCAGTACTTC.

This clonotype has a count of ten or more. V is TRBV5-1 and J is TRBJ2-1; TRBD2 aligns across 10 bases. V was clipped by 2 bases and J by 3 bases; unmatched bases: 2. Germline CDR1 and CDR2: SGHRS and YFSETQ. CDR3 length: 15 amino acids. Here the CDR3 DNA reads TGCGCCAGCAGCTTCAGCGGGGGGGTCTACAATGAGCAGTTCTTC. This encodes CASSFSGGVYNEQFF.

This clonotype was seen repeatedly, ten times or more. V usage is TRBV5-1 and J usage is TRBJ1-1; 7 nucleotides match TRBD1. The ends lost 0 bases at V and 7 bases at J; junction bases unmatched: 9. Germline CDR1 and CDR2: SGHRS and YFSETQ. The CDR3 has 15 amino acids. The CDR3, as DNA: TGCGCCAGCAGCTTGGCCCTTACAGGGGAAGGTGAAGCTTTCTTT. It codes for CASSLALTGEGEAFF.

This clonotype was observed many times. This chain connects TRBV7-2 to TRBJ2-7; 11 bases align to TRBD2. This CDR3 comprises 15 residues. Unmatched junction bases numbered 8, after V lost 3 bases and J lost 7 bases. Germline CDR1 SGHTA, CDR2 FQGNSA. CDR3 nucleotide sequence: TGTGCCAGCAGCTTCACTAGCGGGGGTAGGTGGGAGCAGTACTTC. It encodes CASSFTSGGRWEQYF. Supplemented by reference TRBV7-2 and TRBJ2-7, the full variable domain reads GAGVSQSPSNKVTEKGKDVELRCDPISGHTALYWYRQSLGQGLEFLIYFQGNSAPDKSGLPSDRFSAERTGGSVSTLTIQRTQQEDSAVYLCASSFTSGGRWEQYFGPGTRLTVT.

This clonotype was recorded at least ten times. The chain uses TRBV5-1 and TRBJ2-2, with D tentatively TRBD1 (6 bases). CDR1 and CDR2 (germline): SGHRS, YFSETQ. Trimming pared 0 bases from V and 7 bases from J, leaving 13 bases between. This CDR3 is 15 amino acids long. The CDR3 DNA reads TGCGCCAGCAGCTTGGCCCAGGGGTCAAACGGGGAGCTGTTTTTT. This codes for CASSLAQGSNGELFF.

This clonotype was found many times. The chain employs TRBV5-1 and TRBJ1-2; D unclear. Germline V gene data show CDR1 as SGHRS and CDR2 as YFSETQ. With 5 bases removed from V and 6 bases from J, the gap between germline ends came to 14 bases. The CDR3 totals 13 residues. The DNA of the CDR3 is TGCGCCAGCAGAGATGGGGTTGGGGATGGCTACACCTTC. This translates into CASRDGVGDGYTF.

This clonotype was counted many times. This chain links TRBV7-9 with TRBJ1-1; 10 nucleotides agree with TRBD1. Germline CDR1 reads SEHNR; CDR2 reads FQNEAQ (reference sequence). CDR3 length: 17 amino acids. Trimming at V came to 6 bases and at J to 0 bases, leaving 10 bases not matched to a gene. The CDR3 loop is CASRDDRGPLMNTEAFF. For the CDR3, the DNA is TGTGCCAGCAGGGACGACAGGGGGCCCCTGATGAACACTGAAGCTTTCTTT.

This sequence joins TRBV20-1 and TRBJ2-3; 7 bases match TRBD1. J gave up 3 bases and V 4 bases, and 7 bases lay outside the gene matches. The CDR3 is 14 residues long. Germline V CDR1 and CDR2: DFQATT, SNEGSKA (reference sequence). CDR3 in amino acids: CSATDRVGTDTQYF. The DNA for the CDR3 is TGCAGTGCTACCGACAGGGTGGGAACAGATACGCAGTATTTT.

The sample holds many counts of this clonotype. The chain joins TRBV5-1 to TRBJ2-5; perhaps TRBD2 as D (6 bases). The CDR3 has 15 amino acids. Germline V gives CDR1 SGHRS, CDR2 YFSETQ. Trimming cost V 1 base and J 4 bases, with 14 bases left between them. The CDR3 DNA reads TGCGCCAGCAGCTTGAGAGCCTGGGGAGGAGAGACCCAGTACTTC. Its translation: CASSLRAWGGETQYF.

In its sample, this clonotype was seen many times. The rearrangement uses TRBV15 and TRBJ1-4; D is unresolved. Germline assignment: CDR1 LNHNV and CDR2 YYDKDF (reference sequence). Trimming pared 7 bases from V and 6 bases from J, leaving 18 bases between. CDR3 size: 15 residues. The CDR3 is CATNQLGTSHEKLFF. CDR3 sequence (DNA): TGTGCCACCAACCAATTGGGAACAAGTCATGAAAAACTGTTTTTT.